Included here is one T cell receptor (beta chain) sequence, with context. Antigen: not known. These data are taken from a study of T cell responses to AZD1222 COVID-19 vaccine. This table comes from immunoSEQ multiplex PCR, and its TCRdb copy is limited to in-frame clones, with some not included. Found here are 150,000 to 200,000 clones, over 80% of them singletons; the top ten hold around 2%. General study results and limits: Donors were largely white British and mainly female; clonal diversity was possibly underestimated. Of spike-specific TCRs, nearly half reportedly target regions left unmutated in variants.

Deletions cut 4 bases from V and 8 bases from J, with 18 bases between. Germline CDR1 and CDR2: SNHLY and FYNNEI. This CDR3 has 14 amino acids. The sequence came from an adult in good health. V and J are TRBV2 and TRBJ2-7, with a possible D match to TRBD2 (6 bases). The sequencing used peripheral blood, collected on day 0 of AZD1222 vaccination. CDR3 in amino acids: CASSVGGTPRKQYF. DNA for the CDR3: TGTGCCAGCAGTGTCGGCGGGACCCCACGTAAGCAGTACTTC.